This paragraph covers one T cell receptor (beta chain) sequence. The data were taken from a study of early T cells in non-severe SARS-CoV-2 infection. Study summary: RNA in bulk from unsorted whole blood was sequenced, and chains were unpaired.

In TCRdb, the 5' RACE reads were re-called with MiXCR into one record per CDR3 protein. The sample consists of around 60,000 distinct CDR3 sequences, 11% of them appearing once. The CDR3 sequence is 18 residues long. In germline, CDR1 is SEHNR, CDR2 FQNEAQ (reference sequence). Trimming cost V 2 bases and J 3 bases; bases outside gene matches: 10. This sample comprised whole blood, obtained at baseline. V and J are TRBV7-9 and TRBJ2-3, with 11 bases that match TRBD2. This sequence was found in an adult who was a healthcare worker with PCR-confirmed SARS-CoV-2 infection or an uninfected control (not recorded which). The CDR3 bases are TGTGCCAGCAGCTTACCACCCCGGACTAGCGGGTGGACAGATACGCAGTATTTT. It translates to CASSLPPRTSGWTDTQYF.